These T cell receptor beta chains were read from a single sample in a study of blood T cell repertoires in COVID-19. The repertoire was sequenced with immunoSEQ multiplex PCR; TCRdb's copy has only in-frame clones and lacks some. The sample has around 79,000 clones; roughly 83% are singletons. The sample consisted of peripheral blood. The receptors come from a woman aged 60-75 years with acute or convalescent COVID-19. CDR3s include the opening cysteine and the closing phenylalanine or tryptophan. Each record gives: D gene, clone size, J gene, V gene, CDR3 protein, CDR3 DNA. The D gene is left open where the match is weak. Rows give clone size only sometimes, using once, few, many, or a class for an expanded clone.

>TRBD1|-|TRBJ1-1|TRBV14
CASSIRTGLNTEAFF
TGTGCCAGCAGCATACGGACAGGGCTAAACACTGAAGCTTTCTTT
>-|-|TRBJ1-5|TRBV5-1
CASSPESGKGQPQHF
TGCGCCAGCAGCCCCGAGTCGGGGAAAGGTCAGCCCCAGCATTTT
>-|-|TRBJ1-1|TRBV21-1
CASSKASQGGLTEAFF
TGTGCCAGCAGCAAAGCGTCCCAGGGAGGTCTCACTGAAGCTTTCTTT
>-|-|TRBJ1-4|TRBV9
CASSPRPEYRGREKLFF
TGTGCCAGCAGCCCCCGGCCGGAGTATAGAGGGAGGGAAAAACTGTTTTTT
>TRBD1|-|TRBJ1-5|TRBV6-6
CASSRTGVGNQPQHF
TGTGCCAGCAGCCGGACAGGGGTCGGCAATCAGCCCCAGCATTTT
>TRBD2|few|TRBJ2-7|TRBV29-1
CSVERLAGAEQYF
TGCAGCGTTGAAAGACTAGCGGGGGCCGAGCAGTACTTC
>-|-|TRBJ1-2|TRBV24-1
CATSDSREDYGYTF
TGTGCCACCAGTGATTCACGGGAGGACTATGGCTACACCTTC
>-|-|TRBJ1-1|TRBV5-6
CASSPLGRPTEAFF
TGTGCCAGCAGTCCCTTGGGCCGACCCACTGAAGCTTTCTTT
>TRBD2|-|TRBJ2-2|TRBV6-5
CASSYRRGVSGELFF
TGTGCCAGCAGTTACAGGCGGGGGGTGTCAGGGGAGCTGTTTTTT
>-|-|TRBJ1-2|TRBV7-3
CASSLNGGYTF
TGTGCCAGCAGCTTAAACGGGGGCTACACCTTC
>-|-|TRBJ1-6|TRBV27
CASSDRINSPLHF
TGTGCCAGCAGTGACAGGATCAATTCACCCCTCCACTTT
>-|-|TRBJ1-1|TRBV3-1/TRBV3-2
CASSQPPVNTEAFF
TGTGCCAGCAGCCAACCCCCGGTGAACACTGAAGCTTTCTTT
>TRBD1|-|TRBJ2-1|TRBV5-1
CASSSGQLNEQFF
TGCGCCAGCAGCTCGGGACAGTTAAACGAGCAGTTCTTC
>-|-|TRBJ2-7|TRBV3-1/TRBV3-2
CASSLTTGWSDEQYF
TGTGCCAGCAGCCTCACTACAGGATGGAGCGACGAGCAGTACTTC
>TRBD1|-|TRBJ1-2|TRBV6-5
CASRIQGVGGYTF
TGTGCCAGCAGGATTCAGGGGGTGGGCGGCTACACCTTC
>TRBD2|-|TRBJ2-5|TRBV7-9
CASRGPGLAGETQYF
TGTGCCAGCAGAGGGCCGGGACTAGCGGGAGAGACCCAGTACTTC
>-|-|TRBJ1-1|TRBV28
CASWGTTMNTEAFF
TGTGCCAGCTGGGGGACTACAATGAACACTGAAGCTTTCTTT
>TRBD2|-|TRBJ2-1|TRBV5-1
CASRSGGSYNEQFF
TGCGCCAGCCGAAGCGGGGGGTCCTACAATGAGCAGTTCTTC
>TRBD1|-|TRBJ1-2|TRBV3-1/TRBV3-2
CASSQGTGDYGYTF
TGTGCCAGCAGCCAAGGGACAGGTGACTATGGCTACACCTTC
>TRBD1|-|TRBJ1-6|TRBV7-2
CASRKDRGSSPLHF
TGTGCCAGCAGGAAGGACAGGGGTAGTTCACCCCTCCACTTT
>TRBD1|-|TRBJ1-6|TRBV9
CASRSTGPNSPLHF
TGTGCCAGCAGATCGACAGGGCCAAATTCACCCCTCCACTTT
>-|-|TRBJ1-4|TRBV27
CASSLFPTTNEKLFF
TGTGCCAGCAGTTTATTCCCCACAACTAATGAAAAACTGTTTTTT
>TRBD2|-|TRBJ2-2|TRBV11-2
CASSLRAGVPNTGELFF
TGTGCCAGCAGCTTACGGGCGGGGGTGCCGAACACCGGGGAGCTGTTTTTT
>-|-|TRBJ1-1|TRBV27
CASSLGGMWGEAFF
TGTGCCAGCAGTTTAGGGGGGATGTGGGGTGAAGCTTTCTTT
>TRBD2|-|TRBJ2-7|TRBV6-5
CASTRTGGSEQYF
TGTGCCAGCACCCGAACGGGGGGGTCCGAGCAGTACTTC
>TRBD1|-|TRBJ1-2|TRBV19
CASSRDRDFVGYTF
TGTGCCAGTAGTCGGGACAGGGATTTTGTTGGCTACACCTTC
>TRBD1|-|TRBJ2-2|TRBV9
CASSEIRGGAVGTGELFF
TGTGCCAGCAGCGAAATAAGAGGGGGCGCAGTAGGTACCGGGGAGCTGTTTTTT
>TRBD1|-|TRBJ1-5|TRBV5-6
CASSLRDRYSNQPQHF
TGTGCCAGCAGCTTAAGGGACAGATATAGCAATCAGCCCCAGCATTTT
>TRBD1|-|TRBJ2-2|TRBV19
CASSIGQGDTGELFF
TGTGCCAGTAGTATCGGACAGGGTGACACCGGGGAGCTGTTTTTT